The clone carrying this T cell receptor beta chain was seen ten or more times. The antigen remains unidentified. Researchers amplified the TCR beta CDR3 regions from RNA transcripts. The study used the HTBI primer set for a first-round RT-PCR of the TCR CDR3. TCRdb fed the multiplex PCR reads into MiXCR, producing one record per CDR3 protein. This table holds around 280,000 distinct CDR3 sequences, 12% to 15% found once. Diagnosis rested on symptoms, serum thyroxine and TRAb, thyroid ultrasound, and orbital computed tomography. The germline CDR1 and CDR2 sequences are MNHNS and SASEGT. This CDR3 comprises 16 residues. V lost 5 bases, J lost 0 bases, and 14 bases lay in between. The source of the sample is a study of T cells in Graves' hyperthyroidism and ophthalmopathy. Broader study findings: Stable hyperthyroidism was told apart from ophthalmopathy by a model built on 13 V-J features. Blood also carried most thyroid clonotypes expanded above 0.001.

The TCR sequence derives from a woman aged 40 to 50 with Graves' hyperthyroidism. The V call is TRBV6-1, the J call TRBJ1-3, with TRBD1 as a possible D gene (6 bases). Sequenced material: blood. The DNA for the CDR3 is TGTGCCAGCAGTTTTTCCCGGGACATCTCTGGAAACACCATATATTTT. Protein sequence: CASSFSRDISGNTIYF.